Listed below are T cell receptor beta chains from one sample, sequenced in a study of beta chain features in type 1 diabetes. Only in-frame clones appear in the TCRdb table, and some are missing; sequencing was by immunoSEQ multiplex PCR. The repertoire holds around 330,000 clones, with 8% to 13% as singletons. Sample: naive CD4+ T cells from blood. The receptors stem from a woman under 40 in good health. Each CDR3 is given with its conserved first and last residue. The order of the fields is clone size, D gene, J gene, V gene, CDR3 DNA, CDR3 protein. The D gene is left open where the match is weak. Size tells how often a clone was seen (once, few, many) or the class of an expanded clone, and some rows leave it out.

few | NA | TRBJ2-7 | TRBV27 | TGTGCCAGCAGTGGAGCCCCCGGGTTGTCCGCCTACGAGCAGTACTTC | CASSGAPGLSAYEQYF
few | TRBD1 | TRBJ1-5 | TRBV7-2 | TGTGCCAGCAGCTTACAAGGGACAGTGAGCAATCAGCCCCAGCATTTT | CASSLQGTVSNQPQHF
few | TRBD1 | TRBJ2-5 | TRBV27 | TGTGCCAGCAGTTTCACGACAGGGGGTGAGACCCAGTACTTC | CASSFTTGGETQYF
few | NA | TRBJ2-5 | TRBV23-1 | TGCGCCAGCAGTCCAGGACCAGGGGACCAAGAGACCCAGTACTTC | CASSPGPGDQETQYF
few | NA | TRBJ2-1 | TRBV11-2 | TGTGCCAGCAGCTTAGCGGGTTACAATGAGCAGTTCTTC | CASSLAGYNEQFF
NA | NA | TRBJ2-1 | TRBV20-1 | TGCAGTGCCCCGTACGACAATCTGGCGTTCTTC | CSAPYDNLAFF
NA | NA | TRBJ2-7 | TRBV7-3 | TGTGCCAGCAGGTTAGCAGGCGAGCAGTACTTC | CASRLAGEQYF
NA | TRBD2 | TRBJ2-3 | TRBV5-1 | TGCGCCAGCAGCAGAGTAGGGCGGGAGGCTAGCACAGATACGCAGTATTTT | CASSRVGREASTDTQYF
few | NA | TRBJ2-7 | TRBV14 | TGTGCCAGCAGCCAAGAGACAGTGGGTCCATACGAGCAGTACTTC | CASSQETVGPYEQYF
NA | NA | TRBJ2-1 | TRBV6-6 | TGTGCCACCCGAGGCTTGAACAATGAGCAGTTCTTC | CATRGLNNEQFF
few | NA | TRBJ2-3 | TRBV6-5 | TGTGCCAGCAGCCGCCTAAGGGGGAGCACAGATACGCAGTATTTT | CASSRLRGSTDTQYF
NA | NA | TRBJ1-5 | TRBV19 | TGTGCCAGTAGTACATCCTCGGGATATAGCAATCAGCCCCAGCATTTT | CASSTSSGYSNQPQHF
NA | NA | TRBJ2-1 | TRBV4-2 | TGTGCCAGCAGCCAAGCAAGCGGGCTTAACAATGAGCAGTTCTTC | CASSQASGLNNEQFF
few | NA | TRBJ2-7 | TRBV9 | TGTGCCAGCAGCCGAGGGACAACCTACGAGCAGTACTTC | CASSRGTTYEQYF
few | TRBD2 | TRBJ2-4 | TRBV5-4 | TGTGCCAGCAGCGAGGCGGGAGAAAACATTCAGTACTTC | CASSEAGENIQYF
NA | TRBD2 | TRBJ2-3 | TRBV5-1 | TGCGCCAGCAGCCGAATGAGTCTAGCGGCTAGCACAGATACGCAGTATTTT | CASSRMSLAASTDTQYF
few | TRBD1 | TRBJ2-7 | TRBV28 | TGTGCCAGCAGACCATGGACAGGGCGGGACGGGGAGCAGTACTTC | CASRPWTGRDGEQYF
few | TRBD2 | TRBJ2-5 | TRBV29-1 | TGCAGCGTTGAGTCGGGAGGGGAGGAGACCCAGTACTTC | CSVESGGEETQYF
few | TRBD1 | TRBJ2-3 | TRBV25-1 | TGTGCCAGCAGTGATGGGACAGTTCGCACAGATACGCAGTATTTT | CASSDGTVRTDTQYF
NA | TRBD2 | TRBJ2-7 | TRBV15 | TGTGCCACCAGCAGAGATCGAGCACTAGCGGGCGTATACGAGCAGTACTTC | CATSRDRALAGVYEQYF
few | TRBD1 | TRBJ2-1 | TRBV28 | TGTGCCAGCATTCCGGGACAGGGTGACTACAATGAGCAGTTCTTC | CASIPGQGDYNEQFF